The T cell receptor beta chain under discussion was sequenced for a study of blood T cell repertoires in COVID-19 (dated by TCRdb to the early 2020s). As for the study more broadly: The collaborator samples originated in the United States, Italy and Spain and spanned the acute and convalescent phases of COVID-19. The prospective study material was composed of cDNA or gDNA derived from T cells, B-cell-depleted T cells, or PBMCs. Subjects who had been exposed to COVID-19, were actively infected with it, or had recovered from it provided the deeply sampled blood TCRbeta repertoires that made up the dataset. A freely available public database, intended as a resource for researchers studying the immune response to SARS-CoV-2, is where the repertoires were released. The samples were drawn from the first 160 participants of the ongoing ImmuneRACE study and from 1,254 subjects provided by 6 global collaborators. The sample metadata nearly always contained a de-identified subject ID, COVID-19 status, age in years and sex. HLA class I and class II types, where available, came from metadata supplied by the sample provider rather than from assay-based typing. Study-wide findings and limitations: Clinical and demographic metadata were provided uncurated, with the amount varying by source and participant.

TCRbeta CDR3 regions were amplified from genomic DNA by means of the immunoSEQ Assay, a bias-controlled multiplex PCR. In the paper's pipeline: The number of nucleated cells in each sample was estimated by amplification of reference gene primers within the assay. Sequence reads were collapsed and filtered to measure the absolute abundance of every unique TCRbeta CDR3 rearrangement. For each sample, productive Simpson clonality was calculated by taking the square root of Simpson's diversity index across productive rearrangements. TCRdb mirrors the immuneACCESS table, restricted to in-frame sequences. Some clones are absent from its copies; in checked studies, under half trace to an unresolved V gene, and the reason for the others is unknown. V, J and clone size reflect that table, while D and trimming were determined from the DNA. Across this sample there are approximately 70,000 clones, with roughly 87% seen only once. The ten biggest clones cover 5% to 6.5% of the sample.

In the case of this clone: What antigen it recognizes has not been identified. No base qualities exist here, and no much larger clone lies one base off it.

Whole blood was collected in K2EDTA tubes by collaborating institutions according to the institutions' own protocols. For TCRbeta analysis, collaborators shipped samples as frozen whole blood, isolated PBMCs, or DNA extracted from either of those sample types. At the junction V is shortened by 4 bases and J by 4 bases, with 8 bases in between. The CDR3 goes from the cysteine to the phenylalanine over 12 residues. Only CDR3 DNA remains: 36 bases, in frame from the first base. In the germline V gene (reference sequence), CDR1 corresponds to GTSNPN and CDR2 to SVGIG. The specimen sequenced was peripheral blood. The rearranged segments are TRBV30 and TRBJ2-1; the D gene remains uncertain. The clonotype originates from a woman in her fifties or sixties with acute or convalescent COVID-19. DNA sequence: TGTGCCTGGATAGGCGGATACAATGAGCAGTTCTTC. Its amino acids are CAWIGGYNEQFF.